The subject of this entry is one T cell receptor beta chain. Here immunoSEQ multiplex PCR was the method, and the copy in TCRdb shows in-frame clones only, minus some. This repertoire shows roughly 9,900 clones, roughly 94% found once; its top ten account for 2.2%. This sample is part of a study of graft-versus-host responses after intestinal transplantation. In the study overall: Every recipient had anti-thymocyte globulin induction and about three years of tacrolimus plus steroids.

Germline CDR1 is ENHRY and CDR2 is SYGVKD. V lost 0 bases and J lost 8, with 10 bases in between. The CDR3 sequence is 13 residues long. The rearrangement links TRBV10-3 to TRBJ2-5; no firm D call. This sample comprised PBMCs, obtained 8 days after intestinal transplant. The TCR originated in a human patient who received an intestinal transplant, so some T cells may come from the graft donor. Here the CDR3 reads CAISESDPETQYF. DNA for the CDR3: TGTGCCATCAGTGAGTCGGACCCTGAAACCCAGTACTTC.